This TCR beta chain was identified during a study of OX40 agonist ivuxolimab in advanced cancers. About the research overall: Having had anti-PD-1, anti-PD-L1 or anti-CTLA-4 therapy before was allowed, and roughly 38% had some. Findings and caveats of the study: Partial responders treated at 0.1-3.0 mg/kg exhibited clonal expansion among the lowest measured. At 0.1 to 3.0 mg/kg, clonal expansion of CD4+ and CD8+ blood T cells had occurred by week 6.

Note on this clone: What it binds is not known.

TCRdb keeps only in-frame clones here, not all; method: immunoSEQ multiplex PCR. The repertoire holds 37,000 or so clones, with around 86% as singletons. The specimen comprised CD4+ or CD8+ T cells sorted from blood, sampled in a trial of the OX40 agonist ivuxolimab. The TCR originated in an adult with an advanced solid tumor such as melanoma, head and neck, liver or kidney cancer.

CDR3 in amino acids: CASSQDPIPGGARAFF. The CDR3 nucleotides read TGCGCCAGCAGCCAAGATCCGATCCCTGGGGGGGCAAGAGCTTTCTTT. The chain couples TRBV4-3 to TRBJ1-1; a possible D gene is TRBD1 (6 bases). V lost 0 bases and J 10 bases, leaving 21 bases between the germline ends. CDR1 is LGHNA, CDR2 YSLEER, per germline. The CDR3 is 16 amino acids.